The present entry profiles one T cell receptor (beta chain) with its context. Its cognate antigen is unknown. A second 7 to 11 cycle PCR used barcoded and J-beta primers. TCRdb independently ran MiXCR on the 5' RACE reads; one entry per CDR3 protein. The sample lists just under 750,000 distinct CDR3 sequences; around a fifth were seen once. Peripheral blood samples of around 9.5 milliliters were drawn from each donor. The CDR3 covers 16 residues. Between the trimmed V and J ends, which lost 4 bases and 3 bases, there was a span of 18 bases. Germline values: CDR1 SGHRS, CDR2 YFSETQ. The data stem from a study of blood T cells in healthy people across ages. About the research overall: Roughly one uniquely barcoded beta molecule per two T cells was captured.

General study points: Getting older went along with TCR beta diversity per million T cells dropping roughly linearly. Both higher diversity and more naive CD4+ cells marked long-lived donors when set against aged donors.

The sequence derives from a man between 70 and 80 years old in good health. The gene calls are TRBV5-1 and TRBJ2-3; D perhaps matches TRBD1 (6 bases). The sequencing sample was made of blood. The CDR3 protein is CASSPQTGHSTDTQYF. DNA for the CDR3: TGCGCCAGCAGCCCACAGACAGGACATAGTACAGATACGCAGTATTTT.